This T cell receptor beta chain was found in a study of cytomegalovirus exposure and HLA in healthy donors. Study results and caveats: Solely CMV serostatus was available to characterize immune exposure.

Despite likely unrecorded immune exposures, the donors were nominally healthy at the time of sampling. Only one count was recorded for this clone. What it recognizes is unknown. 60 Vbeta and 13 Jbeta primers were used in PCR. This table comes from immunoSEQ multiplex PCR, and its TCRdb copy is limited to in-frame clones, with some not included. The table has about 180,000 clones, around 80% seen once. Sequences were obtained from PBMCs. The sequence came from a woman aged 30 to 39 in good health and CMV-seropositive.

This chain's CDR3 is CASLKDRGWGYGYTF. For the CDR3, the DNA is TGTGCCAGCCTCAAGGACAGGGGCTGGGGCTATGGCTACACCTTC. The chain recombines TRBV28 with TRBJ1-2, with 9 positions matching TRBD1. From germline, CDR1 is MDHEN and CDR2 SYDVKM. This CDR3 comprises 15 residues. V lost 8 bases and J lost 4; bases outside the gene matches: 11.